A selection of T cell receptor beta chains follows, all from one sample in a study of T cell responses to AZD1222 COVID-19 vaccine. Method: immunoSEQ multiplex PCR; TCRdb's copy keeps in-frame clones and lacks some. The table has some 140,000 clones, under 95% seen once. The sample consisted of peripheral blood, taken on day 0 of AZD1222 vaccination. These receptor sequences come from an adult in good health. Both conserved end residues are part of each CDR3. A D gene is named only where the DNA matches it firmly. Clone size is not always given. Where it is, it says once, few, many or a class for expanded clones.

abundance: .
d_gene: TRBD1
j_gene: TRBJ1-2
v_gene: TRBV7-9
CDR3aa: CASSYSGTGVFYTF
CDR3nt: TGTGCCAGCAGCTACTCCGGGACAGGGGTATTTTACACCTTC

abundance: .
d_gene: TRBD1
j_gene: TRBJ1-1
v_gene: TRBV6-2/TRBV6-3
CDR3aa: CASSYSTGRAFF
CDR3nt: TGTGCCAGCAGTTACTCGACAGGGCGAGCTTTCTTT

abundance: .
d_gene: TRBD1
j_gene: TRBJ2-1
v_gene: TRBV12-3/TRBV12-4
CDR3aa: CASSGGTVHEQFF
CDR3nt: TGTGCCAGCAGCGGTGGGACAGTTCATGAGCAGTTCTTC

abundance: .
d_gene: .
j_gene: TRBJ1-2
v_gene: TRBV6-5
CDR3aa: CASRNSFAEYGYTF
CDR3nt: TGTGCCAGCAGAAACAGTTTCGCCGAATATGGCTACACCTTC

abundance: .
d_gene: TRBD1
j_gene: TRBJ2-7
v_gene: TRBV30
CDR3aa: CAWQRGLYEQYF
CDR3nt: TGTGCCTGGCAAAGGGGGCTGTACGAGCAGTACTTC

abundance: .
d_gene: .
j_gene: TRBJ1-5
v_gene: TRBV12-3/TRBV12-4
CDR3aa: CASSLGQPQHF
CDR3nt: TGTGCCAGCAGTTTAGGTCAGCCCCAGCATTTT

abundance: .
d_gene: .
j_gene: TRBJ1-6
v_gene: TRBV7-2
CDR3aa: CASSSSRSNSPLHF
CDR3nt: TGTGCCAGCAGTTCCTCAAGGAGTAATTCACCCCTCCACTTT

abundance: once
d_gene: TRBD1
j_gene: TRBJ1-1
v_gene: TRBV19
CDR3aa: CASRRQGQKNTEAFF
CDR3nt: TGTGCCAGCAGGCGACAGGGACAAAAGAACACTGAAGCTTTCTTT

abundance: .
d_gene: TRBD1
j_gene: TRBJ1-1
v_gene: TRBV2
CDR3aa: CASRGDSSNTEAFF
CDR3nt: TGTGCCAGCAGGGGGGACAGCTCGAACACTGAAGCTTTCTTT

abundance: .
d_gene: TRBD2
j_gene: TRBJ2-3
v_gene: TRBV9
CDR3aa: CASSTPGLAGATDTQYF
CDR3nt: TGTGCCAGCAGCACCCCGGGACTAGCGGGAGCAACAGATACGCAGTATTTT

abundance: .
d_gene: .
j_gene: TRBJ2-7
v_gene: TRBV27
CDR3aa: CASSYVGGPYEQYF
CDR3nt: TGTGCCAGCAGCTACGTAGGGGGTCCTTACGAGCAGTACTTC

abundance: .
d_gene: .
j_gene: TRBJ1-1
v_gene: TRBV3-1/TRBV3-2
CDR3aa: CASSQDFAGGNTEAFF
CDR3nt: TGTGCCAGCAGCCAAGATTTCGCCGGGGGGAACACTGAAGCTTTCTTT

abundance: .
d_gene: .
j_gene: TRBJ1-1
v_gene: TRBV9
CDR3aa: CASSVGPVGNTEAFF
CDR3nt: TGTGCCAGCAGCGTAGGCCCGGTCGGGAACACTGAAGCTTTCTTT

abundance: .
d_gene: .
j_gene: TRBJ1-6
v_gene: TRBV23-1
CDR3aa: CASSQSFLLGRRLGSPLHF
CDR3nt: TGCGCCAGCAGTCAATCGTTTTTGTTAGGACGGAGGCTAGGGTCACCCCTCCACTTT